Listed below are T cell receptor beta chains from one sample, sequenced in a study of shared clonotypes between healthy human individuals. The repertoire was sequenced with immunoSEQ multiplex PCR; TCRdb's copy has only in-frame clones and lacks some. The sample carries about 2 million clones, about 95% recorded once. The sequenced material came from naive CD8+ T cells sorted from blood. These receptor sequences come from a man younger than 35 in good health. Each CDR3 is given with its conserved first and last residue. The D gene is left open where the match is weak. The size entry is marked missing in some rows and otherwise reads once, few, many or a size class.

size	D	V	J	CDR3	DNA
NA	NA	TRBV7-2	TRBJ2-1	CASSLGTNNEQFF	TGTGCCAGCAGCTTAGGGACAAACAATGAGCAGTTCTTC
NA	TRBD2	TRBV11-1	TRBJ2-1	CASSLSPGLAGDEQFF	TGTGCCAGCAGCTTATCTCCGGGGCTAGCGGGCGATGAGCAGTTCTTC
NA	TRBD2	TRBV7-9	TRBJ2-7	CASSLLMGLAGDYEQYF	TGTGCCAGCAGCCTATTGATGGGACTAGCGGGGGACTACGAGCAGTACTTC
NA	TRBD1	TRBV27	TRBJ2-2	CASNPMGTGVTGELFF	TGTGCCAGCAATCCTATGGGGACAGGGGTAACCGGGGAGCTGTTTTTT
NA	TRBD2	TRBV27	TRBJ2-2	CASSFGLAAGELFF	TGTGCCAGCAGTTTCGGACTAGCGGCCGGGGAGCTGTTTTTT
few	NA	TRBV5-5	TRBJ1-5	CASSLDTYSNQPQHF	TGTGCCAGCAGCTTGGATACCTATAGCAATCAGCCCCAGCATTTT
NA	TRBD1	TRBV6-1	TRBJ1-3	CASSAYYDRGSGNTIYF	TGTGCCAGCAGTGCATACTACGACAGGGGCTCTGGAAACACCATATATTTT
NA	NA	TRBV11-2	TRBJ2-1	CASSLDIGVMNEQFF	TGTGCCAGCAGCCTCGATATTGGGGTTATGAATGAGCAGTTCTTC
NA	NA	TRBV7-9	TRBJ2-3	CASSSWPLADGTDTQYF	TGTGCCAGCAGCTCCTGGCCCTTGGCGGACGGCACAGATACGCAGTATTTT
NA	TRBD1	TRBV27	TRBJ1-1	CASSLGTGTGNTEAFF	TGTGCCAGCAGTCTAGGGACCGGGACAGGGAACACTGAAGCTTTCTTT
NA	TRBD1	TRBV4-1	TRBJ1-2	CASLGQGHYGYTF	TGCGCCAGCCTCGGACAGGGCCACTATGGCTACACCTTC
NA	NA	TRBV4-1	TRBJ2-7	CASSPDLYEQYF	TGCGCCAGCAGCCCTGACCTCTACGAGCAGTACTTC
NA	NA	TRBV25-1	TRBJ2-5	CASSANQRETQYF	TGTGCCAGCAGTGCCAACCAAAGGGAGACCCAGTACTTC
NA	NA	TRBV7-2	TRBJ2-2	CASSTLDTGELFF	TGTGCCAGCTCAACCCTGGACACCGGGGAGCTGTTTTTT
NA	TRBD1	TRBV19	TRBJ2-5	CASSATGNQETQYF	TGTGCCAGTAGTGCGACAGGGAATCAAGAGACCCAGTACTTC
NA	NA	TRBV10-2	TRBJ2-2	CASSAGSAGELFF	TGCGCCAGCAGCGCAGGTTCGGCCGGGGAGCTGTTTTTT
NA	NA	TRBV4-1	TRBJ2-1	CASSPLRYNEQFF	TGCGCCAGCAGCCCCCTTCGTTACAATGAGCAGTTCTTC
NA	NA	TRBV9	TRBJ1-1	CASSAGGGTEAFF	TGTGCCAGCAGCGCAGGTGGTGGAACTGAAGCTTTCTTT
NA	NA	TRBV10-3	TRBJ1-1	CAISEGSGSEAFF	TGTGCCATCAGTGAGGGGAGCGGCTCTGAAGCTTTCTTT
NA	NA	TRBV27	TRBJ1-5	CASSPLLGLSNQPQHF	TGTGCCAGCAGTCCTTTACTGGGACTTAGCAATCAGCCCCAGCATTTT
NA	NA	TRBV11-2	TRBJ2-7	CASSPGGFYEQYF	TGTGCCAGCAGCCCCGGGGGATTCTACGAGCAGTACTTC
NA	NA	TRBV4-1	TRBJ2-5	CASSNQRASTETQYF	TGCGCCAGCAGCAATCAGCGGGCTAGTACTGAGACCCAGTACTTC
once	TRBD2	TRBV6-1	TRBJ2-7	CASSVSGGISYEQYF	TGTGCCAGCAGTGTTAGCGGGGGGATCTCCTACGAGCAGTACTTC
NA	TRBD2	TRBV27	TRBJ2-6	CASSLSSGGASGANVLTF	TGTGCCAGCAGTTTGTCTAGCGGGGGGGCTTCTGGGGCCAACGTCCTGACTTTC
NA	NA	TRBV2	TRBJ2-3	CASSEYIGGPDTQYF	TGTGCCAGCAGTGAATATATCGGGGGGCCAGATACGCAGTATTTT
NA	TRBD1	TRBV5-1	TRBJ2-2	CASSSPFTGVLSGELFF	TGCGCCAGCAGCTCTCCTTTCACAGGGGTCTTATCCGGGGAGCTGTTTTTT
NA	TRBD1	TRBV27	TRBJ1-3	CASSFPDRGSGNTIYF	TGTGCCAGCAGTTTCCCCGACAGGGGCTCTGGAAACACCATATATTTT
NA	NA	TRBV7-9	TRBJ1-2	CASSINVAGRNGYTF	TGTGCCAGCAGCATTAATGTGGCAGGCCGAAATGGCTACACCTTC